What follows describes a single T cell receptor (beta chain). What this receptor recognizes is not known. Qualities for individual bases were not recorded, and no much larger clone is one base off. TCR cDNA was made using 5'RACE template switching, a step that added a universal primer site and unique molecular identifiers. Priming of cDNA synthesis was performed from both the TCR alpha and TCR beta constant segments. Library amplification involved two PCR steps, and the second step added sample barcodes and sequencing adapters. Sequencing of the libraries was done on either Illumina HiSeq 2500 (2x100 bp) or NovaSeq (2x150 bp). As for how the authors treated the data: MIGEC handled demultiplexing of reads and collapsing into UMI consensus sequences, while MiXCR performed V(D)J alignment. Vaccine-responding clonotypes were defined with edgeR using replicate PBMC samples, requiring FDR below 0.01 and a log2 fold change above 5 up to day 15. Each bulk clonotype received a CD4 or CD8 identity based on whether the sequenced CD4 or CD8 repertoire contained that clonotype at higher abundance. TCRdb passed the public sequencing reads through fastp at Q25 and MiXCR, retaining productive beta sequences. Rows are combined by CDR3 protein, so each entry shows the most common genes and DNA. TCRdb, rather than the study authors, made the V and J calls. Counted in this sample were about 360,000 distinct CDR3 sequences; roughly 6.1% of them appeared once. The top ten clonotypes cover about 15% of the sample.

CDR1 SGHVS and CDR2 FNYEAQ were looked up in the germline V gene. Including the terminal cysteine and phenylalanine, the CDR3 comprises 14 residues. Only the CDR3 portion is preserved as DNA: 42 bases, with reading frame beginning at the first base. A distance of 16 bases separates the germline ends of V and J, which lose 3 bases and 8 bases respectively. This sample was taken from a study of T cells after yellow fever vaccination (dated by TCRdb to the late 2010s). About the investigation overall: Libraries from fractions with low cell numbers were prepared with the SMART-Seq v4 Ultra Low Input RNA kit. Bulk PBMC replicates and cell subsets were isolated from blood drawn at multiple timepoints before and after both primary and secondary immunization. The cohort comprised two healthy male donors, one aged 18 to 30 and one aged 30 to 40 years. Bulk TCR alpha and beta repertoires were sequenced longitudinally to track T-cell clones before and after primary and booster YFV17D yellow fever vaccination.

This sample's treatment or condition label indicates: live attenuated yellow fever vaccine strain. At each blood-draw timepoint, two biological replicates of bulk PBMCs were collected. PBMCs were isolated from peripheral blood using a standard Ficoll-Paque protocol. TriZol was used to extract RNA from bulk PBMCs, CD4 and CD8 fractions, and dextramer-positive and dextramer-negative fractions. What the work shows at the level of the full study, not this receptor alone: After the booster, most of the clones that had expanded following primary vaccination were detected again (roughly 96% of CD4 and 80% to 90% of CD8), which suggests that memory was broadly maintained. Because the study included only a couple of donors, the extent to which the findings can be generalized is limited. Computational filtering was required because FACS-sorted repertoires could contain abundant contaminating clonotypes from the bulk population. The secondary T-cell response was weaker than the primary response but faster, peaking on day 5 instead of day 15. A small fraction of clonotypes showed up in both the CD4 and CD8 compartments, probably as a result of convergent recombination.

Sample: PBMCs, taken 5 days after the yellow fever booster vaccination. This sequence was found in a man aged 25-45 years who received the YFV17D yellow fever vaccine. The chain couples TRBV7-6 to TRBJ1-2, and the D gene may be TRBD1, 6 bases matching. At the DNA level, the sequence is TGTGCCAGCAGCTTGAGACAGGCAGCAGGAGGCTACACCTTC. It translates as CASSLRQAAGGYTF.